One and the same sample provided the 31 T cell receptor beta chains below, sequenced in a study of blood T cells in healthy people across ages. A second PCR, run for about 7 to 11 cycles, used a sample-barcoded 5' primer plus a J-beta primer mix. MiXCR, run by TCRdb on the 5' RACE reads, gives a single entry per CDR3 protein. The repertoire holds over 600,000 distinct CDR3 sequences, with roughly 43% as singletons. Sequencing was performed on blood. The receptor source for this set is an older man in good health.

The chain combines TRBV6-5 with TRBJ1-2; tentative D call: TRBD1 (5 bases). The length of the CDR3 is 15 residues. V shed 5 bases and J shed 2 bases, with 15 bases lying between them. The germline CDR1 and CDR2 sequences are MNHEY and SVGAGI. This CDR3 reads CASSRTGRGNYGYTF. DNA for the CDR3: TGTGCCAGCAGTAGAACGGGACGGGGAAACTATGGCTACACCTTC.

This clonotype appeared a few times. The chain links TRBV20-1 to TRBJ2-3; possible D gene TRBD2, 6 bases. There are 14 residues in the CDR3. V lost 2 bases and J 3 bases, leaving 12 bases between the germline ends. Germline V CDR1 and CDR2: DFQATT, SNEGSKA (reference sequence). In nucleotides, the CDR3 is TGCAGTGCTAGACATAGCGGAGAGACAGATACGCAGTATTTT. Encoded protein: CSARHSGETDTQYF.

This clonotype was detected only a few times. V gene TRBV6-2 or TRBV6-3 combines with J gene TRBJ2-2, with 9 bases that match TRBD2. Germline V lookup: CDR1 MNHEY, CDR2 SVGEGT. Germline trimming cut 4 bases from V and 6 bases from J; bases unmatched to any gene: 3. CDR3 size: 14 residues. CDR3 residues: CASSSSGGPGELFF. CDR3 in DNA: TGTGCCAGCAGTTCGAGCGGGGGGCCCGGGGAGCTGTTTTTT.

The chain joins TRBV5-1 to TRBJ2-3; 10 bases agree with TRBD2. Germline V lookup: CDR1 SGHRS, CDR2 YFSETQ. V was pared by 0 bases and J by 0 bases, with 4 bases of the junction left unmatched. The CDR3 totals 17 residues. The DNA for the CDR3 is TGCGCCAGCAGCTTGGCCACGACTAGCGGGAGCACAGATACGCAGTATTTT. It is translated as CASSLATTSGSTDTQYF.

The table lists this clonotype with many counts. The chain employs TRBV2 and TRBJ2-3; tentatively, D is TRBD1 (6 bases). V gave up 5 bases and J gave up 5 bases, with 8 bases separating them. Germline V gene sequence: CDR1 SNHLY, CDR2 FYNNEI. The CDR3 covers 12 residues. The CDR3 region is CASSTGLDTQYF. The DNA for the CDR3 is TGTGCCAGCAGTACAGGGTTAGATACGCAGTATTTT.

The V gene is TRBV7-9, the J gene TRBJ1-2; perhaps TRBD1 as D (5 bases). This CDR3 has 13 residues. Germline CDR1 SEHNR, CDR2 FQNEAQ (reference sequence). V was cut by 3 bases and J by 4 bases, with 9 bases left in between. CDR3 region: CASSLGDSYGYTF. The CDR3 DNA reads as TGTGCCAGCAGCTTGGGGGACTCCTATGGCTACACCTTC.

This clonotype has more than one count but fewer than ten. The chain employs TRBV5-5 and TRBJ1-1; no clear D. CDR1 SGHKS and CDR2 YYEKEE come from the germline V gene (reference sequence). Trimming took 1 base from V and 2 from J, leaving 6 bases between them. The CDR3 has 13 residues. The CDR3 is CASSLSINTEAFF. DNA of the CDR3: TGTGCCAGCAGCTTGTCCATAAACACTGAAGCTTTCTTT.

V usage is TRBV12-3 or TRBV12-4 and J usage is TRBJ1-5; no firm D call. The CDR3 consists of 15 residues. The V and J ends lost 1 base and 0 bases respectively, with 7 bases between them. CDR3 residues: CASSLGSYSNQPQHF. The DNA for the CDR3 is TGTGCCAGCAGTTTAGGTTCATATAGCAATCAGCCCCAGCATTTT.

The sample holds a few counts of this clonotype. V usage is TRBV28 and J usage is TRBJ2-7; D is ambiguous. This CDR3 is built from 13 residues. V was cut by 7 bases and J by 1 base, with 11 bases left in between. Germline lookup yields CDR1 MDHEN and CDR2 SYDVKM. CDR3 sequence: CASTKGWSYEQYF. CDR3 bases: TGTGCCAGCACCAAGGGATGGTCCTACGAGCAGTACTTC.

The table lists this clonotype with many counts. V gene TRBV7-3 combines with J gene TRBJ2-1, with 9 bases that match TRBD1. This CDR3 is built from 13 residues. V lost 5 bases, J lost 6 bases, and 2 bases stayed unmatched. Germline V gene lookup returns CDR1 SGHTA and CDR2 FQGTGA. CDR3 sequence reads: CASSTGQGNEQFF. CDR3 nucleotides: TGTGCCAGCAGCACGGGACAGGGCAATGAGCAGTTCTTC.

The rearrangement joins TRBV18 to TRBJ1-5; 9 nucleotides line up with TRBD1. The CDR3 consists of 16 residues. With 3 bases clipped from V and 0 bases from J, the junction kept 3 bases outside the gene matches. Germline loops: CDR1 KGHSH, CDR2 LQKENI. CDR3 in amino acids: CASSPGTGRSNQPQHF. The CDR3 bases are TGTGCCAGCTCACCGGGGACAGGGCGTAGCAATCAGCCCCAGCATTTT.

V usage is TRBV3-1 and J usage is TRBJ2-6; TRBD2 agrees at 14 bases. The junction had 4 bases not matched to a gene; V was cut back by 3 bases and J by 3 bases. The CDR3 covers 18 residues. Germline CDR1 LGHDT, CDR2 YNNKEL (reference sequence). The chain's CDR3 is CASSQGLAGVSGANVLTF. The DNA of the CDR3 is TGTGCCAGCAGCCAGGGACTAGCGGGAGTAAGTGGGGCCAACGTCCTGACTTTC.

DNA of the CDR3: TGTGCCAGCAGCCTCCGAGTGGGGCAGTATTTT. Translation: CASSLRVGQYF. The chain carries TRBV7-2 and TRBJ2-3; unclear D gene. The CDR3 is 11 residues long. Deletions cut 5 bases from V and 11 bases from J, with 11 bases between. Germline V gene lookup returns CDR1 SGHTA and CDR2 FQGNSA.

This clonotype was counted only a few times. The chain has TRBV5-6 and TRBJ2-7; maybe TRBD1 (5 bases). Germline V gene data show CDR1 as SGHDT and CDR2 as YYEEEE. V lost 2 bases to trimming and J lost 7 bases, with 13 bases between them. The CDR3 has 13 amino acids. CDR3 sequence reads: CASSFGWSGEQYF. In DNA form, the CDR3 reads TGTGCCAGCAGCTTTGGGTGGTCAGGGGAGCAGTACTTC.

The chain is built from TRBV20-1 and TRBJ2-7; the D is unclear. Germline CDR1 DFQATT, CDR2 SNEGSKA (reference sequence). Trimming removed 3 bases from V and 6 bases from J, with 15 bases in between. The CDR3 has 13 residues. In DNA form, the CDR3 reads TGCAGTGCTAGTACCGGACGTAACTGCGAGCAGTACTTC. This codes for CSASTGRNCEQYF.

The CDR3 DNA is TGCAGCGTCCGGACAGGTTGGACCGGGGAGCTGTTTTTT. As protein: CSVRTGWTGELFF. This chain uses TRBV29-1 with TRBJ2-2, with 7 bases fitting TRBD1. Germline lookup yields CDR1 SQVTM and CDR2 ANQGSEA. The trim removed 6 bases at V and 5 bases at J, leaving 6 bases unmatched. The CDR3 length is 13 residues.

The genes are TRBV28 and TRBJ1-6, with D possibly matching TRBD1 (5 bases). With 7 bases removed from V and 5 bases from J, the gap between germline ends came to 12 bases. The CDR3 contains 14 residues. Germline V lookup: CDR1 MDHEN, CDR2 SYDVKM. The chain's CDR3 is CASTMGRNNSPLHF. The CDR3 DNA reads TGTGCCAGCACCATGGGACGCAATAATTCACCCCTCCACTTT.

This chain joins TRBV5-8 and TRBJ1-5; D possibly corresponds to TRBD1 (6 bases). Trimming pared 2 bases from V and 1 base from J, leaving 25 bases between. This CDR3 is built from 20 residues. Germline lookup yields CDR1 SGHTS and CDR2 YDEGEE. In nucleotides, the CDR3 is TGTGCCAGCAGCTTCGTTGCGGGAATCCGGGACACAAAAAGCAATCAGCCCCAGCATTTT. Its protein is CASSFVAGIRDTKSNQPQHF.

CDR3 sequence reads: CASINTLTASGANVLTF. CDR3 DNA sequence: TGTGCCAGTATCAATACCCTTACAGCCTCTGGGGCCAACGTCCTGACTTTC. The rearrangement uses TRBV19 and TRBJ2-6; D is unclear. The CDR3 runs 17 residues. Germline CDR1 reads LNHDA; CDR2 reads SQIVND (reference sequence). V shed 7 bases and J shed 0 bases, with 16 bases lying between them.

Only a few counts were recorded for this clonotype. The chain uses TRBV4-2 and TRBJ2-5, with 10 positions matching TRBD2. J gave up 5 bases and V 1 base, and 10 bases lay outside the gene matches. The CDR3 spans 17 residues. Germline CDR1 reads LGHNA; CDR2 reads YNFKEQ. In DNA, the CDR3 is TGTGCCAGCAGCCAAGTCCCCGGGACTAGCGCTTTGGAGACCCAGTACTTC. Translation: CASSQVPGTSALETQYF.

This clonotype was picked up a small number of times. The V call is TRBV12-5, the J call TRBJ2-5; 11 bases map to TRBD1. The CDR3 is made up of 15 amino acids. Germline values: CDR1 LGHNT, CDR2 FRNRAP. V dropped 6 bases and J dropped 2; count of bases not matched to a gene: 5. The CDR3 here is CASGQGDRGQETQYF. CDR3 in DNA: TGTGCTAGTGGACAGGGGGACAGGGGGCAAGAGACCCAGTACTTC.

This clonotype appeared a single time. The V gene is TRBV6-2 or TRBV6-3, the J gene TRBJ2-1, with TRBD2 identical over 12 bases. V dropped 3 bases and J dropped 8; count of bases not matched to a gene: 14. CDR3 length: 18 residues. Germline V gene sequence: CDR1 MNHEY, CDR2 SVGEGT. For the CDR3, the DNA is TGTGCCAGCAGTTATAATTGGGCTAGCGGGAGGGCCAGCGATGAGCAGTTCTTC. Protein product: CASSYNWASGRASDEQFF.

This clonotype showed up just a few times. The chain links TRBV5-4 to TRBJ2-7, with 9 positions matching TRBD1. In germline, CDR1 is SGHNT, CDR2 YYREEE (reference sequence). Trimming removed 4 bases from V and 0 bases from J; junction bases left unmatched: 8. The CDR3 covers 16 residues. The CDR3 loop is CASSRAGQGTSYEQYF. The CDR3 region has the DNA TGTGCCAGCAGCCGGGCTGGACAGGGGACCTCCTACGAGCAGTACTTC.

The sample holds a few counts of this clonotype. This chain joins TRBV12-3 or TRBV12-4 and TRBJ2-7, with 7 bases that match TRBD2. This CDR3 contains 14 residues. The J segment lost 2 bases and the V segment lost 6 bases, leaving 7 bases of the junction unmatched. The CDR3 here is CASRTSREAYEQYF. For the CDR3, the DNA is TGTGCCAGCAGGACTAGCAGGGAGGCCTACGAGCAGTACTTC.

The chain carries TRBV10-3 and TRBJ2-1; the D gene could be TRBD1 or TRBD2 (5 bases each). The J call may not be correct, given that the DNA end is closer to TRBJ2-7. The V gene's germline CDR1 is ENHRY and CDR2 SYGVKD. CDR3 length: 11 residues. In nucleotides, the CDR3 is TGTGCCATCAAATGGGACGCTGAGCAGTACTTC. It encodes CAIKWDAEQYF.

This clonotype has ten or more counts. J is TRBJ2-5 and V is TRBV10-2; weak D call: TRBD2 (5 bases). The CDR3 is 14 residues long. Germline V gene data show CDR1 as WSHSY and CDR2 as SAAADI. V was trimmed by 3 bases and J by 13 bases, leaving 21 bases between them. In DNA, the CDR3 is TGCGCCAGCAGTGAATCACTAGGCCCACTAGACCCGTACTTC. Residues: CASSESLGPLDPYF.

The chain has TRBV6-2 or TRBV6-3 and TRBJ1-1; D gene unclear. The CDR3 has 14 residues. CDR1 and CDR2 (germline): MNHEY, SVGEGT. V was shortened by 2 bases and J by 4 bases, with 11 bases between the two germline ends. CDR3 bases: TGTGCCAGCAGTTACCAAAGGCTCTCCACTGAAGCTTTCTTT. It is translated as CASSYQRLSTEAFF.

The CDR3 reads CATSRVGGNQPQHF. The CDR3 region has the DNA TGTGCCACCAGCAGAGTTGGGGGAAATCAGCCCCAGCATTTT. The chain couples TRBV15 to TRBJ1-5, with TRBD1 as a possible D gene (5 bases). Germline assignment: CDR1 LNHNV and CDR2 YYDKDF (reference sequence). Trimming stripped 1 base from V and 4 bases from J, with 8 bases between. This CDR3 is built from 14 residues.

This chain links TRBV20-1 with TRBJ2-5, with D unresolved. Germline CDR1 reads DFQATT; CDR2 reads SNEGSKA (reference sequence). CDR3 length: 11 amino acids. Trimming pared 4 bases from V and 11 bases from J, leaving 14 bases between. The CDR3 DNA sequence: TGCAGTGCTATCCCCGTAAATGAGCAGTACTTC. Encoded protein: CSAIPVNEQYF.

This clonotype was counted ten times or more. The rearrangement joins TRBV4-3 to TRBJ2-7; 10 bases line up with TRBD2. The V gene end was trimmed by 4 bases and the J gene end by 5 bases; junction bases not matched to a gene: 5. Germline V gene sequence: CDR1 LGHNA, CDR2 YSLEER. The length of the CDR3 is 14 residues. The CDR3 loop is CASSRGTSVNEQYF. The CDR3 coding sequence is TGCGCCAGCAGCCGCGGGACTAGCGTCAACGAGCAGTACTTC.

This chain links TRBV29-1 with TRBJ1-2; 7 positions match TRBD1. V lost 5 bases, J lost 2 bases, and 14 bases stayed unmatched. The CDR3 consists of 16 residues. Germline lookup yields CDR1 SQVTM and CDR2 ANQGSEA. The CDR3 nucleotides are TGCAGCGTTTTAGGGGGCAGTGACCGATTGAACTATGGCTACACCTTC. It specifies CSVLGGSDRLNYGYTF.